This TCR beta chain was captured in a study of blood T cell repertoires in COVID-19. The overall study: Acute-phase and convalescent COVID-19 samples originated in the United States, Italy and Spain. From T cells, B-cell-depleted T cells, or PBMCs came the material, which was cDNA or gDNA.

In the study's own analysis: Estimates of nucleated cell counts were drawn from the amplification of reference gene primers. Sequenced by immunoSEQ multiplex PCR; TCRdb stores in-frame clones only, minus some. Clonal size and the V and J genes are those of that table, whereas D and trimming came from the DNA. This table holds 200,000 to 250,000 clones, roughly 84% found once. V was shortened by 8 bases and J by 2 bases, with 13 bases between the two germline ends. The CDR3 is 12 amino acids. Germline loops: CDR1 SQVTM, CDR2 ANQGSEA. Seattle cases were enrolled at active infection and followed longitudinally.

The V call is TRBV29-1, the J call TRBJ2-7, with TRBD1 as a possible D gene (6 bases). The clonotype was recovered from a man aged 50 or older with COVID-19, enrolled during active disease. Sequenced sample: peripheral blood. This CDR3 reads CSIRDNAYEQYF. CDR3 coding DNA: TGCAGCATAAGGGACAACGCCTACGAGCAGTACTTC.